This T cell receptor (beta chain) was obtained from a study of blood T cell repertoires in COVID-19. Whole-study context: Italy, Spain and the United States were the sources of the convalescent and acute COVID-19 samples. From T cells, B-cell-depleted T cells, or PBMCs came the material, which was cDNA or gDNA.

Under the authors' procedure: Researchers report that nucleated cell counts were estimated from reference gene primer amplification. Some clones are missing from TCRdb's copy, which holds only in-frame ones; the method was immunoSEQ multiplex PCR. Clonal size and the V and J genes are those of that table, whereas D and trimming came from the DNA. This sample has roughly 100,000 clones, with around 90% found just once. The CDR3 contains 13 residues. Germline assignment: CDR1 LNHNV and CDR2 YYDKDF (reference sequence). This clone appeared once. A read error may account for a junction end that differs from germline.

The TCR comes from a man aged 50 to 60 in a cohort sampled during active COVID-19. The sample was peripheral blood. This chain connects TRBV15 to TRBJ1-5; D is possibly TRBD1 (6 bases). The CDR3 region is CATSRDSWGGDCF. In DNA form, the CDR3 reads TGTGCCACCAGCAGAGATAGTTGGGGGGGCGATTGTTTT.